This T cell receptor beta chain emerged from a study of T cell repertoires in cytomegalovirus infection. General study findings and limits: Dominating the ex vivo response were TCR beta clonotypes that were CMV-specific and HLA-C-restricted.

The CDR3 loop spans 17 amino acids. The V and J ends lost 4 bases and 2 bases, in that order; junction bases with no gene match: 12. CDR1 is LGHNA and CDR2 is YSLEER in the germline V gene. Regarding this clonotype: Antigen unknown.

TCRdb passed the reads through MiXCR, listing each CDR3 protein once. The data hold roughly 19,000 distinct CDR3 sequences, with about 40% observed a single time. The rearrangement joins TRBV4-3 to TRBJ2-7; 9 bases map to TRBD2. The receptor was derived from a human donor in good health (CMV status not recorded). Some clones in this sample may be carry-over from other donors' samples. Sequencing was performed on CD8+ T cells from cultured PBMCs, taken from culture after CMV antigen stimulation. CDR3 in amino acids: CASSPLPSGDKAYEQYF. CDR3 DNA: TGCGCCAGCAGCCCCCTCCCTAGCGGGGATAAAGCCTACGAGCAGTACTTC.